This TCR beta chain was profiled in a study of T cell responses to AZD1222 COVID-19 vaccine. V shed 3 bases and J shed 3 bases, with 12 bases lying between them. This CDR3 is 14 amino acids long. In germline, CDR1 is MNHEY, CDR2 SMNVEV (reference sequence). The protocol was immunoSEQ multiplex PCR, while the TCRdb copy is restricted to in-frame clones and leaves out a portion. The repertoire holds approximately 140,000 clones, with about nine tenths as singletons. In regard to this clone: No antigen is known for it.

General study points: Donors were mostly white British, more females; clonal diversity possibly underestimated.

The clonotype was recovered from an adult in good health. The sequencing here drew on peripheral blood, taken on day 0 of AZD1222 vaccination. The V and J genes are TRBV27 and TRBJ2-7; no reliable D call. In DNA form, the CDR3 reads TGTGCCAGCAGTTTCCGGCGCCAGGACTACGAGCAGTACTTC. This translates into CASSFRRQDYEQYF.